These T cell receptor beta chains were read from a single sample in a study of human T cells and chemical hapten exposure. TCRdb redid the calling of the RACE reads with MiXCR, one entry per CDR3 protein. Of 70,000 to 90,000 distinct CDR3 sequences in the sample, more than 10% were seen once. The sample consisted of whole blood, taken in connection with sensitization to the hapten diphenylcyclopropenone (DPC). Source of these receptors: a woman aged 45-59 years with alopecia areata. Some clones in this sample may be carry-over from other donors' samples. The CDR3 runs from the conserved cysteine through the conserved F or W. Each record gives: V gene, clone size, J gene, D gene, CDR3 DNA, CDR3 protein. A D gene is named only where the DNA matches it firmly. Clone size is shown for a subset of rows, as once, few, many or a class of expanded clone.

>TRBV4-1|NA|TRBJ2-5|NA
TGCGCCAGCAGCCAAGAGCCAGAGGCCTACTGGGAGACCCAGTACTTC
CASSQEPEAYWETQYF
>TRBV19|few|TRBJ2-3|TRBD2
TGTGCCACTCGGGGGGGCAGTAGCACAGATACGCAGTATTTT
CATRGGSSTDTQYF
>TRBV30|few|TRBJ2-1|NA
TGTGCCTGGAGTGTGGTCGGGAGAACCCTCAGCAATGAGCAGTTCTTC
CAWSVVGRTLSNEQFF
>TRBV30|many|TRBJ2-1|TRBD2
TGTGCCTGTCCTCGAGGAGCGGGAGGGAATGAGCAGTTCTTC
CACPRGAGGNEQFF
>TRBV7-9|many|TRBJ2-5|NA
TGTGCCAGCAGCTCAAACACCTTACGAGAGACCCAGTACTTC
CASSSNTLRETQYF
>TRBV7-9|many|TRBJ2-4|NA
TGTGCCAGCAGCTTAGGAGTCAGGAGGGACATTCAGTACTTC
CASSLGVRRDIQYF
>TRBV29-1|NA|TRBJ2-2|NA
TGCAGCCCGCAGTGTAAACAGGGGAACACCGGGGAGCTGTTTTTT
CSPQCKQGNTGELFF
>TRBV7-2|NA|TRBJ2-5|TRBD1
TGTGCCAGCAGCCCCCTGGACAGGGCGGGTGAGACCCAGTACTTC
CASSPLDRAGETQYF
>TRBV24-1|few|TRBJ2-3|TRBD2
TGTGCCACCAGTGATTTAAGCGGGAGCCGTGATACGCAGTATTTT
CATSDLSGSRDTQYF
>TRBV12-3/TRBV12-4|many|TRBJ1-2|TRBD1
TGTGCCAGCCGCAGACGGGACAGGGATAACTATGGCTACACCTTC
CASRRRDRDNYGYTF
>TRBV11-3|many|TRBJ1-6|NA
TGTGCCAGCAGCTTAATGGACAGCCATTCACCCCTCCACTTT
CASSLMDSHSPLHF
>TRBV12-3/TRBV12-4|many|TRBJ1-2|TRBD1
TGTGCCAGCAGTCTCTCCAGGGGGCGCGAGTATGGCTACACCTTC
CASSLSRGREYGYTF
>TRBV12-2|few|TRBJ2-7|NA
TGTGCAAGTCGCTTAGCGGGCGAGCAGTACTTC
CASRLAGEQYF
>TRBV19|many|TRBJ1-2|NA
TGTGCCAGTAGTATCGACAGGTTGGCCTACACCTTC
CASSIDRLAYTF
>TRBV29-1|NA|TRBJ1-1|NA
TGCAGCGTGAGGCTCGTCGGCACTGAAGCTTTCTTT
CSVRLVGTEAFF
>TRBV29-1|many|TRBJ2-2|TRBD2
TGCAGCGTTGACCGAGCGGGGGGGAACGCCGGGGAGCTGTTTTTT
CSVDRAGGNAGELFF
>TRBV7-2|many|TRBJ2-2|NA
TGTGCCAGCAGACGAACAGCGAACACCGGGGAGCTGTTTTTT
CASRRTANTGELFF
>TRBV6-2/TRBV6-3|few|TRBJ2-1|TRBD2
TGTGCCAGCAGTTACGGGGGACTAGCTATCGATGAGCAGTTCTTC
CASSYGGLAIDEQFF
>TRBV6-5|many|TRBJ1-2|NA
TGTGCCAGCAGAGTACAGGCTAACTATGGCTACACCTTC
CASRVQANYGYTF
>TRBV12-3/TRBV12-4|many|TRBJ2-3|NA
TGTGCCAGCAGTCCCAGTACGTTCACAGATACGCAGTATTTT
CASSPSTFTDTQYF
>TRBV10-3|few|TRBJ2-7|TRBD2
TGTGCCATCAGAGGTAGCGGGGGTCCCTACGAGCAGTACTTC
CAIRGSGGPYEQYF
>TRBV5-1|NA|TRBJ2-2|NA
TGCGCCAGCAGCCCGACGGACTTGAACACCGGGGAGCTGTTTTTT
CASSPTDLNTGELFF
>TRBV20-1|few|TRBJ1-6|NA
TGCAGTGCCGGGGAAAGGCGGGGTTCACCCCTCCACTTT
CSAGERRGSPLHF
>TRBV29-1|many|TRBJ2-1|TRBD2
TGCAGCGTTGGGACTAGCGGTAATGAGCAGTTCTTC
CSVGTSGNEQFF
>TRBV28|NA|TRBJ2-5|TRBD1
TGTGCCAGCAGTTTTGAGACAGGGTCCCGGGAGACCCAGTACTTC
CASSFETGSRETQYF
>TRBV29-1|NA|TRBJ2-5|NA
TGCAGCGTTGAGCAGGTGGGGGAGACCCAGTACTTC
CSVEQVGETQYF
>TRBV20-1|NA|TRBJ2-3|TRBD2
TGCAGTGCTGAACCTCCGGGACTAGCGGGAAACACAGATACGCAGTATTTT
CSAEPPGLAGNTDTQYF
>TRBV4-1|NA|TRBJ2-1|TRBD2
TGCGCCAGCAGCCAAGGGCCCAGAGGACTAGGCTCCTACAATGAGCAGTTCTTC
CASSQGPRGLGSYNEQFF
>TRBV29-1|NA|TRBJ2-3|TRBD2
TGCAGCGTCCCTAGCGGGAGTAGCACAGATACGCAGTATTTT
CSVPSGSSTDTQYF
>TRBV18|few|TRBJ2-5|NA
TGTGCCAGCTCACCACCGGGGGGCGCGGCCCACGAGACCCAGTACTTC
CASSPPGGAAHETQYF
>TRBV12-3/TRBV12-4|NA|TRBJ1-5|TRBD1
TGTGCCAGCAGTTTCCTGTCAGGGGGCATCGATCAGCCCCAGCATTTT
CASSFLSGGIDQPQHF
>TRBV7-2|many|TRBJ2-2|NA
TGTGCCAGCTCGGGGGGCCCCACCGGGGAGCTGTTTTTT
CASSGGPTGELFF
>TRBV29-1|many|TRBJ1-2|NA
TGCAGCGCTGACGATCCTAACTATGGCTACACCTTC
CSADDPNYGYTF
>TRBV4-2|many|TRBJ2-1|NA
TGTGCCAGCAGCCCTAGGGGACTGTCCAATGAGCAGTTCTTC
CASSPRGLSNEQFF
>TRBV28|NA|TRBJ2-1|NA
TGTGCCAGCAGTTTACTAAACAGTTACAATGAGCAGTTCTTC
CASSLLNSYNEQFF
>TRBV18|many|TRBJ2-1|TRBD1
TGTGCCAGCTCACCGTGGGGACAGGGTGTGAATGAGCAGTTCTTC
CASSPWGQGVNEQFF
>TRBV28|NA|TRBJ2-7|TRBD1
TGTGCCAGTGACAGGGGGCAAGAGCAGTACTTC
CASDRGQEQYF
>TRBV30|many|TRBJ1-6|NA
TGTGCCTGGAGTAGGGACGGCATGCAGCATTCACCCCTCCACTTT
CAWSRDGMQHSPLHF
>TRBV7-2|NA|TRBJ2-1|TRBD2
TGTGCCAGCAGCTTAAGCGCTTCCCTAGCGGGCTCCTACAATGAGCAGTTCTTC
CASSLSASLAGSYNEQFF